Below are 27 T cell receptor beta chains sequenced from a single sample in a study of blood T cell repertoires in COVID-19. Profiled with immunoSEQ multiplex PCR; TCRdb holds only in-frame clones, not every one. The sample yields over 400,000 clones, roughly nine tenths seen once. The sample comprised peripheral blood. These receptors were obtained from a woman between 50 and 59 years old with COVID-19, enrolled during active disease.

The chain couples TRBV9 to TRBJ2-2; perhaps TRBD1 as D (6 bases). Trimming took off 4 bases at V and 2 bases at J, with 18 bases between the two ends. The CDR3 extends over 17 amino acids. Germline CDR1 is SGDLS and CDR2 is YYNGEE. Here the CDR3 DNA reads TGTGCCAGCAGCCCCCCCGTTGGGGGCGATAACACCGGGGAGCTGTTTTTT. Protein: CASSPPVGGDNTGELFF.

The chain recombines TRBV2 with TRBJ1-2, with unresolved D. Germline CDR1 reads SNHLY; CDR2 reads FYNNEI. The CDR3 is 13 amino acids. V lost 3 bases to trimming and J lost 4 bases, with 9 bases between them. Written as DNA, the CDR3 is TGTGCCAGCAGTGACTGGGCCGCCTATGGCTACACCTTC. Protein sequence: CASSDWAAYGYTF.

The chain couples TRBV28 to TRBJ1-5; the D is unclear. The germline V gene has CDR1 MDHEN and CDR2 SYDVKM. CDR3 length equals 15 residues. Trimming took 7 bases from V and 0 from J, leaving 13 bases between them. For the CDR3, the DNA is TGTGCCAGCACAAGGCGGCCTCTTAGCAATCAGCCCCAGCATTTT. Protein: CASTRRPLSNQPQHF.

This chain connects TRBV5-1 to TRBJ2-7; D is undetermined. Trimming stripped 2 bases from V and 4 bases from J, with 10 bases between. This CDR3 spans 13 amino acids. Germline V gene lookup returns CDR1 SGHRS and CDR2 YFSETQ. The CDR3 bases are TGCGCCAGCAGCTTCGGCGGATTGTACGAGCAGTACTTC. Its protein is CASSFGGLYEQYF.

In DNA form, the CDR3 reads TGTGCCAGCAGCTTGGTCCGGGGAAGCTTTGATGAAAAACTGTTTTTT. It specifies CASSLVRGSFDEKLFF. J is TRBJ1-4 and V is TRBV5-8, with D unclear. The germline V gene encodes CDR1 SGHTS and CDR2 YDEGEE. CDR3 length equals 16 residues. V lost 0 bases and J 6 bases, leaving 15 bases between the germline ends.

The rearrangement links TRBV27 to TRBJ2-3; D uncertain. V was shortened by 2 bases and J by 0 bases, with 6 bases between the two germline ends. This CDR3 region has 14 residues. In germline, CDR1 is MNHEY, CDR2 SMNVEV (reference sequence). The CDR3 DNA sequence: TGTGCCAGCAGTTTAACCACTAGCACAGATACGCAGTATTTT. It codes for CASSLTTSTDTQYF.

The chain recombines TRBV7-8 with TRBJ1-2, with 11 bases aligning to TRBD1. Germline V gives CDR1 SGHVS, CDR2 FQNEAQ. Trimming took 4 bases from V and 5 from J; bases not matched to a gene: 9. This CDR3 comprises 16 residues. The CDR3 sequence: CASSSRLGQGGYGYTF. DNA for the CDR3: TGTGCCAGCAGCTCCAGACTGGGACAGGGGGGGTATGGCTACACCTTC.

This clone was found a few times. The V gene is TRBV2, the J gene TRBJ1-5; 8 bases map to TRBD1. Germline trimming cut 6 bases from V and 4 bases from J; bases unmatched to any gene: 2. The length of the CDR3 is 13 residues. Per the germline V gene, CDR1 is SNHLY and CDR2 is FYNNEI. CDR3 amino acids: CASSRTGNQPQHF. CDR3 DNA: TGTGCCAGCAGCCGGACAGGGAATCAGCCCCAGCATTTT.

This clone was picked up one time. The V and J genes are TRBV5-6 and TRBJ2-7, with D possibly TRBD1 on 6 matching bases. The CDR3 is 14 amino acids. V was cut by 4 bases and J by 1 base, with 12 bases left in between. CDR1 and CDR2 from the germline V gene are SGHDT and YYEEEE. The CDR3: CASSPMGASYEQYF. The DNA of the CDR3 is TGTGCCAGCAGCCCTATGGGGGCTTCCTACGAGCAGTACTTC.

This clone appeared a single time. With a much larger clone just one base away, this may be a read error. CDR3 nucleotide sequence: TGTGCCAGCAGCTTTCAGGGGAACACTGAAGCTTTCTTT. Its protein is CASSFQGNTEAFF. The V call is TRBV5-4, the J call TRBJ1-1; D possibly corresponds to TRBD1 (5 bases). The ends were cut back, 2 bases at V and 1 base at J, with 6 bases in the middle. The CDR3 has 13 amino acids. Per the germline V gene, CDR1 is SGHNT and CDR2 is YYREEE (reference sequence).

This clone was seen a handful of times. V is TRBV27 and J is TRBJ2-1; D unresolved. V was trimmed by 0 bases and J by 5 bases, leaving 5 bases between them. Germline CDR1 MNHEY, CDR2 SMNVEV (reference sequence). The length of the CDR3 is 13 residues. As DNA, the CDR3 is TGTGCCAGCAGTTTATCGCAGAACAATGAGCAGTTCTTC. Translation: CASSLSQNNEQFF.

A few counts support this clone. J is TRBJ1-1 and V is TRBV2; TRBD1 matches at 7 bases. The CDR3 spans 15 residues. The trim removed 7 bases at V and 1 base at J, leaving 9 bases unmatched. The germline CDR1 and CDR2 sequences are SNHLY and FYNNEI. The CDR3 protein is CASTRTTGTNTEAFF. CDR3 sequence (DNA): TGTGCCAGCACTCGGACGACAGGGACGAACACTGAAGCTTTCTTT.

J is TRBJ2-7 and V is TRBV21-1; no DNA check was done on the table's D call, TRBD1. TRBV21-1 is assigned pseudogene status. CDR3 length: 15 amino acids. CDR3 loop: CATKKTQGKRYEQYF. The CDR3 coding sequence is TGTGCCACCAAGAAGACTCAGGGAAAGCGCTACGAGCAGTACTTC.

This chain connects TRBV7-2 to TRBJ1-2; TRBD1 matches at 7 bases. Germline V CDR1 and CDR2: SGHTA, FQGNSA. CDR3 size: 15 residues. The V and J ends lost 6 bases and 12 bases, in that order; junction bases with no gene match: 19. CDR3 protein: CASRIDRDRYLSDTF. Written as DNA, the CDR3 is TGTGCCAGCAGAATTGACAGGGACCGATATCTTTCAGACACCTTC.

V usage is TRBV19 and J usage is TRBJ1-5; perhaps TRBD1 as D (5 bases). This CDR3 spans 16 amino acids. The V gene lost 0 bases and the J gene lost 6 bases, with 15 bases spanning the gap. CDR1 is LNHDA and CDR2 is SQIVND in the germline V gene (reference sequence). The CDR3 DNA reads TGTGCCAGTAGTATAGATTCGGGGGTGAGGCGTCAGCCCCAGCATTTT. Protein: CASSIDSGVRRQPQHF.

Details on this clone: Different DNA sequences within this sample yield the same CDR3. This chain uses TRBV9 with TRBJ2-2; D call uncertain. Trimming stripped 0 bases from V and 5 bases from J, with 5 bases between. The germline V gene has CDR1 SGDLS and CDR2 YYNGEE. CDR3 length: 13 amino acids. For the CDR3, the DNA is TGTGCCAGCAGCGTAGCCCCAACCGGGGAGCTGTTTTTT. Translated, it gives CASSVAPTGELFF.

The rearrangement uses TRBV12-3 or TRBV12-4 and TRBJ1-1; no definite D call. Trimming took off 9 bases at V and 5 bases at J, with 16 bases between the two ends. The CDR3 loop spans 13 amino acids. CDR3 region: CASCRGGVTEAFF. Here the CDR3 DNA reads TGTGCCAGTTGTCGAGGCGGCGTGACTGAAGCTTTCTTT.

This chain joins TRBV9 and TRBJ2-2; 9 nucleotides match TRBD2. This CDR3 is 18 amino acids long. Germline loops: CDR1 SGDLS, CDR2 YYNGEE. V was pared by 0 bases and J by 3 bases, with 9 bases of the junction left unmatched. The CDR3 DNA reads as TGTGCCAGCAGCGTAGAGAGCGGGGGGTCCCCGTACACCGGGGAGCTGTTTTTT. It is translated as CASSVESGGSPYTGELFF. The variable domain in full, completed from reference TRBV9 and TRBJ2-2, reads DSGVTQTPKHLITATGQRVTLRCSPRSGDLSVYWYQQSLDQGLQFLIQYYNGEERAKGNILERFSAQQFPDLHSELNLSSLELGDSALYFCASSVESGGSPYTGELFFGEGSRLTVL.

The CDR3 loop is CASSERQVYGYTF. The CDR3 DNA follows: TGTGCCAGCAGTGAGAGACAGGTCTATGGCTACACCTTC. The chain employs TRBV6-1 and TRBJ1-2, with D possibly TRBD1 on 6 matching bases. The V end lost 3 bases, the J end lost 4 bases, and 9 bases lay between the germline ends. CDR1 is MNHNS, CDR2 SASEGT, per germline. The CDR3 has 13 residues.

The chain has TRBV5-1 and TRBJ2-2; a weak D match, TRBD1 (6 bases). This CDR3 region has 15 residues. V shed 5 bases and J shed 0 bases, with 11 bases lying between them. Per germline, CDR1 SGHRS and CDR2 YFSETQ. In nucleotides, the CDR3 is TGCGCCAGCAGGGCAGGGGCCGCGAACACCGGGGAGCTGTTTTTT. This codes for CASRAGAANTGELFF.

This rearrangement joins TRBV9 to TRBJ2-5, with D possibly TRBD1 on 6 matching bases. CDR1 and CDR2 (germline): SGDLS, YYNGEE. The CDR3 is 14 amino acids. The germline V and J ends were trimmed by 3 bases and 3 bases, with 12 bases remaining between them. CDR3 sequence reads: CASSGGTGKETQYF. The CDR3, as DNA: TGTGCCAGCAGCGGGGGCACAGGGAAAGAGACCCAGTACTTC. Combining the CDR3 with reference TRBV9 and TRBJ2-5 gives the whole variable domain DSGVTQTPKHLITATGQRVTLRCSPRSGDLSVYWYQQSLDQGLQFLIQYYNGEERAKGNILERFSAQQFPDLHSELNLSSLELGDSALYFCASSGGTGKETQYFGPGTRLLVL.

A remark on this clone: In the same sample, other DNA sequences code for this CDR3. The chain joins TRBV6-5 to TRBJ1-2; maybe TRBD1 (5 bases). The CDR3 is 11 residues long. CDR1 is MNHEY, CDR2 SVGAGI, per germline. V was trimmed by 8 bases and J by 4 bases, leaving 8 bases between them. The CDR3 protein is CASRRGYGYTF. Here the CDR3 DNA reads TGTGCCAGCCGAAGGGGCTATGGCTACACCTTC.

The sample holds a few counts of this clone. The chain links TRBV4-1 to TRBJ2-5; the match to TRBD1 covers 7 bases. Germline V CDR1 and CDR2: MGHRA, YSYEKL. J lost 2 bases, V lost 0 bases, and 9 bases had no gene match. This CDR3 has 17 residues. This chain's CDR3 is CASSQDGSGGPQETQYF. The CDR3 DNA sequence: TGCGCCAGCAGCCAAGATGGCTCAGGGGGACCGCAAGAGACCCAGTACTTC.

The chain is built from TRBV9 and TRBJ2-1; a possible D gene is TRBD2 (6 bases). There are 12 residues in the CDR3. Per germline, CDR1 SGDLS and CDR2 YYNGEE. V shed 5 bases and J shed 9 bases, with 12 bases lying between them. This CDR3 reads CASSGGTIEQFF. CDR3 nucleotide sequence: TGTGCCAGCAGTGGGGGGACCATTGAGCAGTTCTTC.

This chain connects TRBV11-2 to TRBJ2-1, with unresolved D. CDR1 and CDR2 from the germline V gene are SGHAT and FQNNGV. This CDR3 has 14 amino acids. Trimming cost V 8 bases and J 3 bases, with 14 bases left between them. Here the CDR3 reads CASHPAVGYNEQFF. Here the CDR3 DNA reads TGTGCCAGCCATCCGGCGGTGGGCTACAATGAGCAGTTCTTC.

The rearrangement uses TRBV12-5 and TRBJ2-7; 8 bases line up with TRBD1. This CDR3 is built from 16 residues. With V trimmed by 4 bases and J by 1 base, 9 bases remained unmatched. CDR1 and CDR2 (germline): LGHNT, FRNRAP. In nucleotides, the CDR3 is TGTGCTAGTGGTTCCCCGGGACAGGCCCTGTCCTACGAGCAGTACTTC. Protein sequence: CASGSPGQALSYEQYF. Variable domain in full (rest from reference TRBV12-5 and TRBJ2-7): DARVTQTPRHKVTEMGQEVTMRCQPILGHNTVFWYRQTMMQGLELLAYFRNRAPLDDSGMPKDRFSAEMPDATLATLKIQPSEPRDSAVYFCASGSPGQALSYEQYFGPGTRLTVT.

The V call is TRBV7-8, the J call TRBJ1-6; D call uncertain. This CDR3 comprises 16 residues. The germline CDR1 and CDR2 sequences are SGHVS and FQNEAQ. V was pared by 2 bases and J by 8 bases, with 16 bases between. The CDR3 DNA follows: TGTGCCAGCAGCTTATGGTTCGGACGGGGAGATTCACCCCTCCACTTT. It codes for CASSLWFGRGDSPLHF. Complete variable domain (other parts from reference TRBV7-8 and TRBJ1-6): GAGVSQSPRYKVAKRGQDVALRCDPISGHVSLFWYQQALGQGPEFLTYFQNEAQLDKSGLPSDRFFAERPEGSVSTLKIQRTQQEDSAVYLCASSLWFGRGDSPLHFGNGTRLTVT.